The rows below give T cell receptor beta chains drawn from one sample of a study of technical replicates of blood from a few donors. The protocol was immunoSEQ multiplex PCR, while the TCRdb copy is restricted to in-frame clones and leaves out a portion. The sample includes about 88,000 clones, 85% to 95% seen only once; the top ten take 0.2% to 0.3%. The source material was T cells isolated from PBMCs. Source of these receptors: a human donor in good health. The CDR3 runs from the conserved cysteine through the conserved F or W. A D gene is named only where the DNA matches it firmly. Expanded clones are given a class, and other clones once, few, many or no size at all.

j_gene | abundance | d_gene | v_gene | CDR3aa | CDR3nt
TRBJ2-1 | . | . | TRBV14 | CASSFAYNEQFF | TGTGCCAGCAGTTTTGCGTACAATGAGCAGTTCTTC
TRBJ1-4 | once | . | TRBV10-2 | CASSEFPRDATNEKLFF | TGCGCCAGCAGTGAGTTTCCCAGGGATGCAACTAATGAAAAACTGTTTTTT
TRBJ2-2 | . | TRBD2 | TRBV14 | CASSQVGGRSGGELFF | TGTGCCAGCAGCCAAGTAGGCGGGAGGTCCGGCGGGGAGCTGTTTTTT
TRBJ2-7 | once | TRBD2 | TRBV13 | CASSLAVAGYNEQYF | TGTGCCAGCAGCTTAGCGGTAGCGGGATACAACGAGCAGTACTTC
TRBJ1-4 | . | . | TRBV9 | CASSPTGQIATNEKLFF | TGTGCCAGCAGCCCCACGGGACAAATCGCAACTAATGAAAAACTGTTTTTT
TRBJ2-7 | . | . | TRBV5-5 | CASRGDSYEQYF | TGTGCCAGCAGGGGAGATTCCTACGAGCAGTACTTC
TRBJ2-7 | . | . | TRBV5-6 | CASSRTDSYEQYF | TGTGCCAGCAGCCGCACAGACTCCTACGAGCAGTACTTC
TRBJ1-4 | . | . | TRBV15 | CATSRGLGGSGEKLFF | TGTGCCACCAGCAGAGGTTTGGGGGGATCTGGCGAAAAACTGTTTTTT
TRBJ1-1 | . | TRBD1 | TRBV6-5 | CASSRDRGRGTEAFF | TGTGCCAGCAGCCGGGACAGGGGGCGCGGAACTGAAGCTTTCTTT
TRBJ2-2 | . | . | TRBV11-1 | CASSSPGTNTGELFF | TGTGCCAGCAGCTCGCCGGGTACCAACACCGGGGAGCTGTTTTTT
TRBJ2-5 | . | . | TRBV7-9 | CASSLRQSQETQYF | TGTGCCAGCAGCTTGCGACAAAGCCAAGAGACCCAGTACTTC
TRBJ1-4 | . | . | TRBV12-5 | CASGPDGDNEKLFF | TGTGCTAGTGGTCCGGACGGGGATAATGAAAAACTGTTTTTT
TRBJ2-7 | . | . | TRBV5-1 | CASSGGGALYEQYF | TGCGCCAGCAGTGGGGGGGGCGCACTCTACGAGCAGTACTTC
TRBJ2-1 | . | TRBD2 | TRBV7-3 | CASSKTSGGLSSYNEQFF | TGTGCCAGCAGCAAGACTAGCGGGGGTCTCAGCTCCTACAATGAGCAGTTCTTC
TRBJ1-2 | . | . | TRBV10-3 | CAIRKGDRYNYGYTF | TGTGCCATCAGGAAGGGGGACCGCTACAACTATGGCTACACCTTC
TRBJ1-5 | . | . | TRBV18 | CASSPPKSGTYSNQPQHF | TGTGCCAGCTCACCACCGAAGTCTGGGACATATAGCAATCAGCCCCAGCATTTT
TRBJ2-4 | . | . | TRBV6-1 | CASLSDRWGNIQYF | TGTGCCAGCCTCTCCGACAGGTGGGGAAACATTCAGTACTTC
TRBJ2-1 | . | TRBD2 | TRBV13 | CASSLGLAGVDEQFF | TGTGCCAGCAGCTTAGGCCTAGCGGGAGTGGATGAGCAGTTCTTC
TRBJ1-1 | . | . | TRBV5-4 | CASSLGTARNTEAFF | TGTGCCAGCAGCTTGGGTACAGCCAGAAACACTGAAGCTTTCTTT
TRBJ1-1 | . | . | TRBV11-3 | CASSWDSKVGEAFF | TGTGCCAGCAGCTGGGACTCCAAGGTGGGGGAAGCTTTCTTT
TRBJ1-4 | . | TRBD1 | TRBV11-3 | CASSLGDRVTANEKLFF | TGTGCCAGCAGCTTAGGAGACAGGGTGACGGCTAATGAAAAACTGTTTTTT
TRBJ2-3 | . | . | TRBV19 | CASSIVGGFPADTQYF | TGTGCCAGTAGTATAGTGGGCGGGTTCCCGGCAGATACGCAGTATTTT
TRBJ1-2 | . | TRBD1 | TRBV6-1 | CASSETGVDGYTF | TGTGCCAGCAGTGAGACAGGGGTCGATGGCTACACCTTC
TRBJ2-1 | . | . | TRBV7-2 | CASSFTGVANEQFF | TGTGCCAGCAGCTTTACGGGAGTTGCCAATGAGCAGTTCTTC
TRBJ1-1 | . | . | TRBV11-2 | CASSLDRRGVTEAFF | TGTGCCAGCAGCTTAGATAGGCGGGGGGTCACTGAAGCTTTCTTT
TRBJ2-1 | . | . | TRBV6-4 | CASSPGPSGNEQFF | TGTGCCAGCAGCCCCGGGCCCAGCGGGAATGAGCAGTTCTTC
TRBJ1-1 | . | . | TRBV28 | CASSSRVGNTEAFF | TGTGCCAGCAGTTCGCGGGTCGGGAACACTGAAGCTTTCTTT
TRBJ1-6 | once | TRBD1 | TRBV6-6 | CASSYPGQGNSPLHF | TGTGCCAGCAGTTACCCCGGACAGGGCAATTCACCCCTCCACTTT
TRBJ2-3 | . | TRBD2 | TRBV30 | CAWSAGGGTDTQYF | TGTGCCTGGAGTGCTGGGGGGGGCACAGATACGCAGTATTTT
TRBJ2-5 | . | TRBD2 | TRBV29-1 | CSVAGLAGGGETQYF | TGCAGCGTAGCGGGACTAGCGGGAGGAGGGGAGACCCAGTACTTC
TRBJ2-7 | . | TRBD2 | TRBV6-1 | CATLLAESSYEQYF | TGTGCCACCCTACTAGCGGAAAGCTCCTACGAGCAGTACTTC
TRBJ1-5 | few | . | TRBV6-1 | CASSSRPENQPQHF | TGTGCCAGCAGTTCGCGTCCCGAGAATCAGCCCCAGCATTTT
TRBJ2-2 | . | . | TRBV18 | CASSPLSSRAESGELFF | TGTGCCAGCTCACCTTTGAGTTCCAGGGCAGAGTCCGGGGAGCTGTTTTTT
TRBJ2-1 | . | TRBD2 | TRBV4-1 | CASSLPRLAGGYNEQFF | TGCGCCAGCAGCCTGCCCCGACTAGCGGGAGGTTACAATGAGCAGTTCTTC
TRBJ2-7 | . | . | TRBV4-2 | CASSQQRAGSYEQYF | TGTGCCAGCAGCCAGCAGCGAGCGGGCTCCTACGAGCAGTACTTC
TRBJ2-5 | . | . | TRBV5-6 | CASSNYFRQQETQYF | TGTGCCAGCAGCAACTATTTCAGACAGCAAGAGACCCAGTACTTC
TRBJ2-5 | . | . | TRBV28 | CASSLSGQYQETQYF | TGTGCCAGCAGTTTATCCGGACAGTACCAAGAGACCCAGTACTTC